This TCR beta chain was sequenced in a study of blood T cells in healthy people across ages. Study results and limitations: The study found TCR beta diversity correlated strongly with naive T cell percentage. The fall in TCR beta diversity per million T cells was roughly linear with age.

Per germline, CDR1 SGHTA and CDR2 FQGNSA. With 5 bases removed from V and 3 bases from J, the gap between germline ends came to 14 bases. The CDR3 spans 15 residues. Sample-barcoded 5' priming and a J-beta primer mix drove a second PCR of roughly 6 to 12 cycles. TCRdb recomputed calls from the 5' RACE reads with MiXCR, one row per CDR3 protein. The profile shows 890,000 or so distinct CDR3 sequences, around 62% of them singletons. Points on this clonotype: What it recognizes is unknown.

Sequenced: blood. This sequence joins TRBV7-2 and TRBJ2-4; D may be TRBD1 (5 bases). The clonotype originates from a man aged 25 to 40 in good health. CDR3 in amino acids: CASSESDTNKNIQYF. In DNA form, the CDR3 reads TGTGCCAGCAGCGAGTCGGACACAAACAAAAACATTCAGTACTTC.